The TCR beta chain described here comes from a study of blood T cells in healthy people across ages. Findings and limits, study-wide: Unsorted PBMC material precluded a definitive naive versus antigen-experienced comparison. Both higher diversity and more naive CD4+ cells marked long-lived donors when set against aged donors. The fall in TCR beta diversity per million T cells was roughly linear with age.

For the second PCR, which ran for about 6 to 11 cycles, a sample-barcoded 5' primer and a J-beta primer mix were used. TCRdb independently ran MiXCR on the 5' RACE reads; one entry per CDR3 protein. The sample records about 1,600,000 distinct CDR3 sequences, 35% to 45% being singletons. Per germline, CDR1 SEHNR and CDR2 FQNEAQ (reference sequence). The CDR3 has 13 residues. About this clonotype itself: The target antigen is unknown. Compared with germline, one end of the junction differs, possibly owing to a read error.

The draw of peripheral blood yielded around 10 milliliters from each donor. The source material was blood. The chain links TRBV7-9 to TRBJ2-3; a possible D gene is TRBD2 (6 bases). This clonotype was obtained from a woman between 18 and 30 years old in good health. The CDR3 DNA follows: TGTGCCAGCAGCGTAGCGGCACTGGATACGCAGTATTTT. Protein: CASSVAALDTQYF.